Each of the 13 T cell receptor beta chains below was sequenced from the same sample in a study of blood T cell repertoires in COVID-19. Generated by immunoSEQ multiplex PCR, the TCRdb table keeps only in-frame clones and is missing some. The sample has 200,000 to 250,000 clones; roughly three quarters are singletons. The sequencing input was peripheral blood. These receptor sequences come from a woman aged 40 to 50 with active or convalescent COVID-19.

This clone was seen only a few times. The chain couples TRBV10-1 to TRBJ1-2, with 8 bases aligning to TRBD1. Germline lookup yields CDR1 WNHNN and CDR2 SYGVQD (reference sequence). V shed 3 bases and J 8 bases; nucleotides not matched to a gene: 5. There are 13 residues in the CDR3. As DNA, the CDR3 is TGCGCCAGCAGTGAAGGACAGGGTCGAGGCTACACCTTC. Encoded protein: CASSEGQGRGYTF.

This chain connects TRBV5-5 to TRBJ1-6, with TRBD1 as a possible D gene (6 bases). Germline-derived CDR1 and CDR2 are SGHKS and YYEKEE (reference sequence). V lost 4 bases and J 2 bases, leaving 10 bases between the germline ends. This CDR3 has 15 residues. The CDR3 spells CASSEGDTYNSPLHF. As DNA, the CDR3 is TGTGCCAGCAGCGAGGGGGACACCTATAATTCACCCCTCCACTTT.

The chain combines TRBV7-3 with TRBJ2-3; 7 bases align to TRBD2. After removal of 6 bases from V and 3 bases from J, the junction contained 12 bases not matched to a gene. This CDR3 spans 16 amino acids. In germline, CDR1 is SGHTA, CDR2 FQGTGA. The CDR3 DNA reads TGTGCCAGCAGTCGCGTTACGGGGGGAGCTACAGATACGCAGTATTTT. It is translated as CASSRVTGGATDTQYF.

The V call is TRBV11-2, the J call TRBJ1-4, with 10 bases aligning to TRBD1. There are 15 residues in the CDR3. With 3 bases clipped from V and 7 bases from J, the junction kept 5 bases outside the gene matches. The germline CDR1 and CDR2 sequences are SGHAT and FQNNGV. In DNA form, the CDR3 reads TGTGCCAGCAGCTTCCAGACAGGGGGCAGTGAAAAACTGTTTTTT. Protein: CASSFQTGGSEKLFF.

This chain connects TRBV30 to TRBJ2-1; weak D call: TRBD2 (6 bases). The CDR3 is 12 amino acids. Trimming left V 3 bases short and J 4 bases short, with 7 bases between. Germline V gene lookup returns CDR1 GTSNPN and CDR2 SVGIG (reference sequence). The CDR3 is CAWSGSYNEQFF. The CDR3 DNA reads TGTGCCTGGAGCGGGAGTTACAATGAGCAGTTCTTC. Together with reference TRBV30 and TRBJ2-1, the CDR3 gives the full variable domain: SQTIHQWPATLVQPVGSPLSLECTVEGTSNPNLYWYRQAAGRGLQLLFYSVGIGQISSEVPQNLSASRPQDRQFILSSKKLLLSDSGFYLCAWSGSYNEQFFGPGTRLTVL.

The CDR3 DNA follows: TGCGCCAGCAGCCGCCCAGCGGCAGAGCAGTTCTTC. Residues: CASSRPAAEQFF. This chain links TRBV4-1 with TRBJ2-1, with D perhaps matching TRBD2 (5 bases). This CDR3 has 12 amino acids. Germline CDR1 reads MGHRA; CDR2 reads YSYEKL. Trimming pared 4 bases from V and 10 bases from J, leaving 11 bases between.

Only one count was recorded for this clone. V is TRBV3-1 (or the pseudogene TRBV3-2) and J is TRBJ1-5, with TRBD1 as a possible D gene (5 bases). Germline-derived CDR1 and CDR2 are LGHDT and YNNKEL (reference sequence). Trimming removed 4 bases at V and 1 base at J, with 8 bases between. The CDR3 length is 14 residues. The chain's CDR3 is CASSPAGSNQPQHF. CDR3 nucleotides: TGTGCCAGCAGCCCCGCAGGGAGCAATCAGCCCCAGCATTTT.

This clone was seen only a few times. The V and J genes are TRBV7-3 and TRBJ1-1, with D hard to call. This CDR3 spans 14 amino acids. Germline assignment: CDR1 SGHTA and CDR2 FQGTGA. V was pared by 8 bases and J by 5 bases, with 18 bases between. The CDR3 DNA sequence: TGTGCCAGCGGCCCCGGACTTATCGGGACTGAAGCTTTCTTT. Its translation: CASGPGLIGTEAFF.

This clone was observed a single time. The rearrangement joins TRBV4-1 to TRBJ1-4, with D uncertain. From germline, CDR1 is MGHRA and CDR2 YSYEKL. The CDR3 is 13 amino acids. V lost 1 base and J 7 bases, leaving 7 bases between the germline ends. The CDR3 is CASSQVHTEKLFF. The CDR3 DNA is TGCGCCAGCAGCCAAGTTCACACTGAAAAACTGTTTTTT.

This chain joins TRBV5-1 and TRBJ2-5; TRBD1 agrees at 10 bases. The V gene end was trimmed by 0 bases and the J gene end by 4 bases; junction bases not matched to a gene: 3. This CDR3 is built from 15 residues. Per germline, CDR1 SGHRS and CDR2 YFSETQ. CDR3 protein: CASSLGDRGRETQYF. The DNA for the CDR3 is TGCGCCAGCAGCTTGGGGGACAGGGGAAGAGAGACCCAGTACTTC. Full variable domain (outside the CDR3, taken from reference TRBV5-1 and TRBJ2-5): KAGVTQTPRYLIKTRGQQVTLSCSPISGHRSVSWYQQTPGQGLQFLFEYFSETQRNKGNFPGRFSGRQFSNSRSEMNVSTLELGDSALYLCASSLGDRGRETQYFGPGTRLLVL.

The chain combines TRBV25-1 with TRBJ1-1; a possible D gene is TRBD1 (6 bases). Per germline, CDR1 MGHDK and CDR2 SYGVNS. This CDR3 contains 12 residues. V was clipped by 4 bases and J by 7 bases, with 10 bases between them. CDR3 sequence: CASSGTVFEAFF. The CDR3 DNA reads TGTGCCAGCAGTGGGACAGTTTTTGAAGCTTTCTTT.

This clone was detected ten times or more. V gene TRBV18 combines with J gene TRBJ1-2; D remains unclear. Per the germline V gene, CDR1 is KGHSH and CDR2 is LQKENI. Trimming took 0 bases from V and 5 from J, leaving 16 bases between them. The CDR3 length is 16 residues. CDR3 DNA sequence: TGTGCCAGCTCACCACCGGGCAGGTTCCCCCTTTATGGCTACACCTTC. Translated, it gives CASSPPGRFPLYGYTF.

The V and J genes are TRBV11-3 and TRBJ2-1; 8 bases line up with TRBD2. This CDR3 region has 13 residues. Per germline, CDR1 SGHNT and CDR2 YENEEA. Losses at the gene ends were 3 bases for V and 10 bases for J; bases not matched to a gene: 5. The CDR3 coding sequence is TGTGCCAGCAGCTTTCGGGAGGGAAGAGAGCAGTTCTTC. Protein sequence: CASSFREGREQFF.